The clone carrying this TCR beta chain was seen a handful of times. The antigen remains undetermined. Using immunoSEQ multiplex PCR, the repertoire was profiled, and TCRdb retains in-frame clones only, with some absent. Seen here are roughly 150,000 clones, 70% to 85% observed once, and the top ten hold 25% to 30%. This sample is part of a study of cytomegalovirus exposure and HLA in healthy donors. As for the study in general: The roughly 120 validation repertoires matched the approximately 700 first-cohort repertoires in platform, a later analysis reported.

CDR3 length: 15 amino acids. Between the trimmed V and J ends, which lost 1 base and 0 bases, there was a span of 11 bases. Germline V gives CDR1 SGHRS, CDR2 YFSETQ. Study-level points and caveats: A few chains tied to CMV proved CMV antigen-specific in vitro. According to a later analysis, TCR clusters from the first cohort tended to co-occur in the approximately 130 validation repertoires.

This receptor was taken from a man aged 25 to 40 in good health and CMV-seropositive. The rearrangement links TRBV5-1 to TRBJ2-7, with D possibly being TRBD1 (5 bases). Sequencing was performed on PBMCs. In DNA form, the CDR3 reads TGCGCCAGCAGCTTGCACCCAGGGAACTCCTACGAGCAGTACTTC. It codes for CASSLHPGNSYEQYF.